This entry is about one T cell receptor (beta chain). TCRdb's copy holds only in-frame clones and misses some; the assay was immunoSEQ multiplex PCR. The sample gives tens of thousands of clones, 85% to 90% of which show up once; approximately 4.6% is in the top ten. The source of the sample is a study of blood T cell repertoires in COVID-19. Germline V gene data show CDR1 as MNHEY and CDR2 as SVGAGI. V was clipped by 5 bases and J by 10 bases, with 18 bases between them. This CDR3 comprises 14 residues. The chain recombines TRBV6-5 with TRBJ2-1; no clear D. Material for sequencing was peripheral blood. The TCR was taken from a man aged 80 or over with acute or convalescent COVID-19. The CDR3 DNA reads as TGTGCCAGCAGTCAAACTACCCTGGCCTACGAGCAGTTCTTC. It is translated as CASSQTTLAYEQFF.